The 4 T cell receptor beta chains below all came from one sample that was sequenced in a study of PD-L1 blockade in urothelial cancer. Repertoires were generated with immunoSEQ multiplex PCR, while TCRdb's copy carries only in-frame clones and drops some. In the table there are under 130,000 clones, 70% to 85% of which are singletons. Source: PBMCs, taken around atezolizumab (anti-PD-L1) treatment. The source is a man aged 45-65 years with urothelial cancer.

The J gene is TRBJ1-1, the V gene TRBV11-2; maybe TRBD1 (5 bases). The germline gives CDR1 SGHAT, CDR2 FQNNGV. Trimming left V 3 bases short and J 4 bases short, with 12 bases between. This CDR3 contains 14 residues. CDR3 amino acids: CASSFTQGLTEAFF. Here the CDR3 DNA reads TGTGCCAGCAGCTTCACCCAGGGACTCACTGAAGCTTTCTTT.

The rearrangement uses TRBV28 and TRBJ1-5; 7 nucleotides line up with TRBD1. The germline gives CDR1 MDHEN, CDR2 SYDVKM. The CDR3 contains 13 residues. V lost 6 bases and J lost 7; bases outside the gene matches: 6. CDR3 DNA sequence: TGTGCCAGCAGATCAGGGGGTGACCAGCCCCAGCATTTT. It encodes CASRSGGDQPQHF.

The chain links TRBV6-5 to TRBJ2-7; 10 bases fit TRBD1. The junction had 7 bases not matched to a gene; V was cut back by 4 bases and J by 4 bases. The germline gives CDR1 MNHEY, CDR2 SVGAGI. The CDR3 runs to 15 residues. CDR3 DNA: TGTGCCAGCAGTTCTACCGGGACAGGGGTGTACGAGCAGTACTTC. Encoded protein: CASSSTGTGVYEQYF.

This chain links TRBV27 with TRBJ2-3; TRBD2 is a possible D gene (6 bases). V lost 4 bases, J lost 4 bases, and 12 bases lay in between. The germline V gene encodes CDR1 MNHEY and CDR2 SMNVEV (reference sequence). The CDR3 totals 14 residues. The CDR3 protein is CASSSRLVSDTQYF. DNA of the CDR3: TGTGCCAGCAGTTCCAGACTAGTGTCAGATACGCAGTATTTT.